The 25 T cell receptor beta chains given below trace back to one sample, sequenced in a study of tumor T cells in aggressive B-cell lymphoma. Some clones are missing from TCRdb's copy, which holds only in-frame ones; the method was immunoSEQ multiplex PCR. The table has under 1,000 clones, around 93% seen once. The source material was tumor tissue. These receptors all come from an adult with diffuse large B cell lymphoma.

V and J are TRBV7-2 and TRBJ2-5; 10 positions agree with TRBD2. From germline, CDR1 is SGHTA and CDR2 FQGNSA. After removal of 2 bases from V and 6 bases from J, the junction contained 9 bases not matched to a gene. The CDR3 sequence is 16 residues long. The CDR3 region is CASSLTERGGWKTQYF. CDR3 sequence (DNA): TGTGCCAGCAGCTTAACTGAGCGGGGGGGCTGGAAGACCCAGTACTTC.

CDR3 region: CASSLTTDILGTIYF. The DNA of the CDR3 is TGTGCCAGCAGCTTAACAACGGACATTCTAGGAACCATATATTTT. The V call is TRBV7-2, the J call TRBJ1-3, with TRBD1 as a possible D gene (5 bases). There are 15 residues in the CDR3. CDR1 is SGHTA, CDR2 FQGNSA, per germline. With 2 bases removed from V and 10 bases from J, the gap between germline ends came to 18 bases.

Details on this clone: The junction does not match germline at one end; this may be a read error. The rearrangement links TRBV29-1 to TRBJ2-5, with a possible D match to TRBD2 (6 bases). The germline V gene encodes CDR1 SQVTM and CDR2 ANQGSEA. CDR3 length equals 12 residues. The CDR3 loop reads CSAAGRRETRYF. In DNA form, the CDR3 reads TGCAGCGCTGCCGGACGGAGGGAGACCCGGTACTTC.

The V call is TRBV10-3, the J call TRBJ1-4; TRBD1 aligns across 8 bases. The V gene's germline CDR1 is ENHRY and CDR2 SYGVKD. The CDR3 totals 20 residues. J was trimmed by 2 bases and V by 0 bases; bases with no gene match: 14. DNA of the CDR3: TGTGCCATCAGTGAGTCCCAGACAGGGGCCCCCCCTGCCACTAATGAAAAACTGTTTTTT. Protein sequence: CAISESQTGAPPATNEKLFF.

V gene TRBV29-1 combines with J gene TRBJ1-1; maybe TRBD1 (6 bases). The germline CDR1 and CDR2 sequences are SQVTM and ANQGSEA. The CDR3 spans 12 residues. Trimming shortened V by 0 bases and J by 10 bases, and 12 bases separated the two germline ends. CDR3 protein: CSVEDDRSVAFF. Here the CDR3 DNA reads TGCAGCGTTGAAGATGACAGGAGTGTAGCTTTCTTT.

The rearrangement links TRBV7-9 to TRBJ1-2; D is undetermined. CDR3 length: 13 amino acids. V was cut by 5 bases and J by 2 bases, with 9 bases left in between. Germline-derived CDR1 and CDR2 are SEHNR and FQNEAQ (reference sequence). The CDR3 DNA is TGTGCCAGCAGCCGAGACTTAAACTATGGCTACACCTTC. Residues: CASSRDLNYGYTF.

The chain is built from TRBV9 and TRBJ2-5; 8 positions agree with TRBD1. Germline CDR1 and CDR2: SGDLS and YYNGEE. V lost 4 bases to trimming and J lost 3 bases; unmatched junction nucleotides: 8. The CDR3 is made up of 15 amino acids. The CDR3: CASSPQGTGKETQYF. The CDR3 nucleotides read TGTGCCAGCAGCCCGCAGGGGACAGGAAAAGAGACCCAGTACTTC.

This clone appeared once. The chain carries TRBV7-3 and TRBJ1-1, with unresolved D. The CDR3 loop spans 13 amino acids. Trimming stripped 6 bases from V and 1 base from J, with 9 bases between. The germline V gene has CDR1 SGHTA and CDR2 FQGTGA. The chain's CDR3 is CASSSVPNTEAFF. The CDR3 DNA sequence: TGTGCCAGCAGTTCAGTTCCGAACACTGAAGCTTTCTTT.

J is TRBJ1-1 and V is TRBV12-5; D might be TRBD1 (5 bases). Germline assignment: CDR1 LGHNT and CDR2 FRNRAP. V lost 6 bases and J 2 bases, leaving 19 bases between the germline ends. The CDR3 consists of 16 residues. CDR3 loop: CASGRGGGSRNTEAFF. The CDR3, as DNA: TGTGCTAGTGGACGCGGGGGGGGGTCAAGAAACACTGAAGCTTTCTTT.

The V call is TRBV7-2, the J call TRBJ1-4; D is possibly TRBD1 (6 bases). The CDR3 length is 14 residues. The germline V gene has CDR1 SGHTA and CDR2 FQGNSA. V lost 4 bases, J lost 3 bases, and 9 bases lay in between. The CDR3 region is CASSSAGANEKLFF. CDR3 DNA: TGTGCCAGCAGCTCCGCAGGGGCTAATGAAAAACTGTTTTTT.

As regards this clone: This sample also contains other DNA sequences that code for the same CDR3. V gene TRBV5-6 combines with J gene TRBJ1-5; TRBD1 is a possible D gene (6 bases). Trimming removed 3 bases from V and 0 bases from J, with 10 bases in between. From germline, CDR1 is SGHDT and CDR2 YYEEEE. The CDR3 length is 15 residues. CDR3 bases: TGTGCCAGCAGCTGGACAGAGGGTAGCAATCAGCCCCAGCATTTT. As protein: CASSWTEGSNQPQHF.

This chain connects TRBV7-2 to TRBJ1-6, with TRBD1 matching 8 bases. Losses at the gene ends were 1 base for V and 11 bases for J; bases not matched to a gene: 4. Germline V lookup: CDR1 SGHTA, CDR2 FQGNSA. The CDR3 spans 14 residues. CDR3 in amino acids: CASSLGTGSAPLHF. In DNA, the CDR3 is TGTGCCAGCAGCTTAGGGACAGGGTCTGCACCCCTCCACTTT. Full variable domain (missing parts from reference TRBV7-2 and TRBJ1-6): GAGVSQSPSNKVTEKGKDVELRCDPISGHTALYWYRQSLGQGLEFLIYFQGNSAPDKSGLPSDRFSAERTGGSVSTLTIQRTQQEDSAVYLCASSLGTGSAPLHFGNGTRLTVT.

The chain recombines TRBV28 with TRBJ1-6; D is unclear. This CDR3 is built from 21 residues. Germline CDR1 MDHEN, CDR2 SYDVKM. Trimming took off 2 bases at V and 2 bases at J, with 25 bases between the two ends. The chain's CDR3 is CASSLATVTLPPTPYNSPLHF. As DNA, the CDR3 is TGTGCCAGCAGTTTAGCCACAGTCACTTTACCCCCTACCCCCTATAATTCACCCCTCCACTTT.

The chain couples TRBV5-1 to TRBJ1-1; D is perhaps TRBD1 (6 bases). The length of the CDR3 is 13 residues. Trimming took off 6 bases at V and 0 bases at J, with 9 bases between the two ends. CDR1 is SGHRS, CDR2 YFSETQ, per germline. DNA of the CDR3: TGCGCCAGCACCGGACAGTTGAACACTGAAGCTTTCTTT. This codes for CASTGQLNTEAFF.

V usage is TRBV4-2 and J usage is TRBJ2-7; TRBD2 agrees at 12 bases. CDR1 and CDR2 (germline): LGHNA, YNFKEQ. The CDR3 consists of 15 residues. Unmatched junction bases numbered 2, after V lost 3 bases and J lost 2 bases. The CDR3 nucleotides read TGTGCCAGCAGCCAGAGGACTAGCGGGACCTACGAGCAGTACTTC. Its protein product is CASSQRTSGTYEQYF.

The chain combines TRBV29-1 with TRBJ2-6; D possibly corresponds to TRBD2 (7 bases). V lost 7 bases, J lost 3 bases, and 19 bases lay in between. The germline gives CDR1 SQVTM, CDR2 ANQGSEA. The CDR3 has 16 residues. The chain's CDR3 is CSDSTGGAGGANVLTF. The DNA for the CDR3 is TGCAGCGACTCAACGGGGGGCGCGGGTGGGGCCAACGTCCTGACTTTC.

The rearrangement links TRBV5-5 to TRBJ1-2; D remains unclear. The CDR3 sequence is 14 residues long. The germline V gene has CDR1 SGHKS and CDR2 YYEKEE (reference sequence). Trimming left V 0 bases short and J 5 bases short, with 11 bases between. The CDR3 sequence is CASSLGGGVYGYTF. CDR3 nucleotides: TGTGCCAGCAGCTTGGGCGGCGGGGTTTATGGCTACACCTTC.

This chain uses TRBV6-5 with TRBJ2-7; 7 bases align to TRBD2. Germline CDR1 reads MNHEY; CDR2 reads SVGAGI. Losses at the gene ends were 0 bases for V and 7 bases for J; bases not matched to a gene: 3. CDR3 length equals 13 residues. The CDR3 loop reads CASSYSMGGEQYF. The CDR3 coding sequence is TGTGCCAGCAGTTACTCGATGGGGGGGGAGCAGTACTTC.

The V gene is TRBV19, the J gene TRBJ1-2; 9 bases agree with TRBD1. J gave up 8 bases and V 6 bases, and 13 bases lay outside the gene matches. The germline V gene has CDR1 LNHDA and CDR2 SQIVND (reference sequence). This CDR3 is 15 amino acids long. CDR3 DNA sequence: TGTGCCAGTAGAAGGACAGGGGAATGGGTGCAGGGCTACACCTTC. Translated: CASRRTGEWVQGYTF. Based on the CDR3 plus reference TRBV19 and TRBJ1-2, the full variable domain is DGGITQSPKYLFRKEGQNVTLSCEQNLNHDAMYWYRQDPGQGLRLIYYSQIVNDFQKGDIAEGYSVSREKKESFPLTVTSAQKNPTAFYLCASRRTGEWVQGYTFGSGTRLTVV.

The J gene is TRBJ2-3, the V gene TRBV4-3; 7 nucleotides line up with TRBD1. V trimming: 1 base; J trimming: 4 bases; junction bases outside the gene matches: 11. The germline V gene has CDR1 LGHNA and CDR2 YSLEER. The CDR3 has 17 amino acids. In DNA form, the CDR3 reads TGCGCCAGCAGCCAAGGTGAGGCGGCAGGGGGAGCAGATACGCAGTATTTT. This translates into CASSQGEAAGGADTQYF.

The chain combines TRBV18 with TRBJ1-1; the D gene is possibly TRBD1 (5 bases). Trimming took 3 bases from V and 4 from J, leaving 9 bases between them. This CDR3 has 13 amino acids. Germline V gene data show CDR1 as KGHSH and CDR2 as LQKENI. In nucleotides, the CDR3 is TGTGCCAGCTCACCGGACATTCCCACTGAAGCTTTCTTT. It specifies CASSPDIPTEAFF.

The chain carries TRBV7-2 and TRBJ1-2; D gene unclear. V was cut by 5 bases and J by 8 bases, with 15 bases left in between. CDR3 length equals 13 residues. Germline V lookup: CDR1 SGHTA, CDR2 FQGNSA. The CDR3 here is CASSHGRAGGYTF. The CDR3 DNA sequence: TGTGCCAGCAGCCACGGGAGGGCGGGGGGCTACACCTTC.

V and J are TRBV19 and TRBJ2-1; 16 bases are shared with TRBD2. The germline V gene encodes CDR1 LNHDA and CDR2 SQIVND (reference sequence). CDR3 size: 19 residues. Trimming cost V 4 bases and J 4 bases; bases outside gene matches: 10. CDR3: CASSTGTSGGAGLYNEQFF. CDR3 in DNA: TGTGCCAGTAGTACGGGGACTAGCGGGGGGGCTGGACTTTACAATGAGCAGTTCTTC.

The V call is TRBV29-1, the J call TRBJ1-1; D unresolved. The CDR3 is made up of 12 amino acids. The ends were cut back, 2 bases at V and 5 bases at J, with 9 bases in the middle. Germline CDR1 SQVTM, CDR2 ANQGSEA. The CDR3: CSVERVVTEAFF. CDR3 coding DNA: TGCAGCGTTGAAAGAGTAGTGACTGAAGCTTTCTTT.

The CDR3 loop reads CASTLLQGGTGELFF. The CDR3 coding sequence is TGTGCCAGCACCCTCTTACAGGGGGGCACCGGGGAGCTGTTTTTT. The chain links TRBV2 to TRBJ2-2, with 8 bases that match TRBD1. The CDR3 spans 15 residues. J was trimmed by 4 bases and V by 7 bases; bases with no gene match: 8. Germline CDR1 is SNHLY and CDR2 is FYNNEI. The variable domain in full, with the rest retrieved from reference TRBV2 and TRBJ2-2, is EPEVTQTPSHQVTQMGQEVILRCVPISNHLYFYWYRQILGQKVEFLVSFYNNEISEKSEIFDDQFSVERPDGSNFTLKIRSTKLEDSAMYFCASTLLQGGTGELFFGEGSRLTVL.